Reported below is one T cell receptor (beta chain). The data are from a study of control samples from healthy donors and cancer patients. This CDR3 comprises 15 residues. Trimming stripped 5 bases from V and 0 bases from J, with 13 bases between. Germline V gives CDR1 MNHEY, CDR2 SVGAGI. Produced via immunoSEQ multiplex PCR; TCRdb's table is partial and in-frame only. The sample carries around 100,000 clones, more than 85% recorded once. The chain has TRBV6-5 and TRBJ1-2, with D maybe TRBD1 (6 bases). The sequence came from a man aged 60 to 75 with lung cancer. Sequencing input: PBMCs. CDR3 sequence reads: CASSISGTPNYGYTF. CDR3 sequence (DNA): TGTGCCAGCAGTATCTCGGGGACACCTAACTATGGCTACACCTTC.